The present T cell receptor beta chain was sequenced within a study of response to subunit inactivated influenza vaccine. Study findings and constraints: Every seasonal influenza vaccination brings in few new T cells, the authors suggested.

Remarks on this clonotype: What it binds is unknown.

V was clipped by 3 bases and J by 2 bases, with 10 bases between them. CDR1 ENHRY and CDR2 SYGVKD come from the germline V gene. There are 14 residues in the CDR3. TCRdb used MiXCR to reprocess the RT-PCR reads, holding one entry per CDR3 protein. The sample has a few hundred thousand distinct CDR3 sequences, less than 25% seen once. Sequencing was performed on PBMCs from blood, taken 21 months after vaccination. The sequence was collected from a man between 45 and 75 years old who received an inactivated influenza vaccine. The chain recombines TRBV10-3 with TRBJ2-5; TRBD1 or TRBD2 may be the D gene (5 bases each). In DNA form, the CDR3 reads TGTGCCATCAGTGAAGGGACGCCACAAGAGACCCAGTACTTC. Amino acids: CAISEGTPQETQYF.